These 4 T cell receptor beta chains were all obtained from the same sample, sequenced in a study of T cells in Graves' hyperthyroidism and ophthalmopathy. TCR beta CDR3 sequences were amplified from RNA transcripts. An initial round of RT-PCR targeting the TCR CDR3 relied on the HTBI primer set. TCRdb re-analysed the multiplex PCR reads in MiXCR, keeping a single row per CDR3 protein. The sample yields approximately 400,000 distinct CDR3 sequences, 14% seen once. Specimen: blood. All receptors derive from a woman between 55 and 75 years old with Graves' hyperthyroidism.

This clonotype has ten or more counts. The chain has TRBV11-2 and TRBJ2-7; D may be TRBD1 or TRBD2 (6 bases each). V was trimmed by 2 bases and J by 0 bases, leaving 20 bases between them. The CDR3 runs to 18 residues. In germline, CDR1 is SGHAT, CDR2 FQNNGV. CDR3 DNA: TGTGCCAGCAGCTTATGGGGCCGGGGGACACCGCTCTCCTACGAGCAGTACTTC. This gives the protein CASSLWGRGTPLSYEQYF.

The rearrangement uses TRBV30 and TRBJ1-1; possibly TRBD1 for D (5 bases). The V gene's germline CDR1 is GTSNPN and CDR2 SVGIG (reference sequence). V dropped 3 bases and J dropped 6 bases, with 14 bases sitting between them. The CDR3 extends over 13 amino acids. The CDR3 protein is CAWRDRGRAEAFF. For the CDR3, the DNA is TGTGCCTGGAGGGACCGGGGACGGGCTGAAGCTTTCTTT.

This clonotype occurred many times. CDR3 sequence (DNA): TGTGCCAGCAGAGACCTCGGCCAGGGGTTTCAGCCCCAGCATTTT. Its protein is CASRDLGQGFQPQHF. The chain carries TRBV2 and TRBJ1-5, with D perhaps TRBD1 (6 bases). The germline V gene encodes CDR1 SNHLY and CDR2 FYNNEI. CDR3 length equals 15 residues. Trimming left V 6 bases short and J 6 bases short, with 18 bases between.

This clonotype was counted ten times or more. The genes are TRBV11-2 and TRBJ1-4; maybe TRBD1 (5 bases). V shed 1 base and J shed 0 bases, with 9 bases lying between them. CDR1 and CDR2 from the germline V gene are SGHAT and FQNNGV. The CDR3 runs 16 residues. The CDR3 coding sequence is TGTGCCAGCAGCTTAGGGCCAGGGTCAACTAATGAAAAACTGTTTTTT. Amino acid sequence: CASSLGPGSTNEKLFF.